This T cell receptor beta chain is drawn from a study of sequential checkpoint blockade in melanoma. The overall study: Each arm's sequence ended with maintenance nivolumab. Over 20 patients had matched tumor biopsies before treatment and at week 13 after nivolumab or ipilimumab alone.

Measured with immunoSEQ multiplex PCR; TCRdb has only the in-frame clones, and not every one. The data hold fewer than 8,000 clones, with 21% observed a single time. Treatment noted: randomized to nivolumab then ipilimumab (arm A) or the reverse (arm B). This clone showed up just a few times. Its antigen remains unknown. Study-wide points: Patients with week-13 increases in T-cell fraction and clonality benefited about 30 times more often.

The CDR3 spans 14 residues. The germline gives CDR1 SQVTM, CDR2 ANQGSEA. This receptor was taken from a human donor with melanoma. This sample comprised tumor tissue (inferred from file names), obtained from a patient given nivolumab and ipilimumab in sequence. The chain is built from TRBV29-1 and TRBJ2-7, with D tentatively TRBD2 (7 bases). CDR3 in DNA: TGCCGCGCTGGGGGCGGGGCGGGGGCGGTGGAGCAGTACTTC. It is translated as CRAGGGAGAVEQYF.